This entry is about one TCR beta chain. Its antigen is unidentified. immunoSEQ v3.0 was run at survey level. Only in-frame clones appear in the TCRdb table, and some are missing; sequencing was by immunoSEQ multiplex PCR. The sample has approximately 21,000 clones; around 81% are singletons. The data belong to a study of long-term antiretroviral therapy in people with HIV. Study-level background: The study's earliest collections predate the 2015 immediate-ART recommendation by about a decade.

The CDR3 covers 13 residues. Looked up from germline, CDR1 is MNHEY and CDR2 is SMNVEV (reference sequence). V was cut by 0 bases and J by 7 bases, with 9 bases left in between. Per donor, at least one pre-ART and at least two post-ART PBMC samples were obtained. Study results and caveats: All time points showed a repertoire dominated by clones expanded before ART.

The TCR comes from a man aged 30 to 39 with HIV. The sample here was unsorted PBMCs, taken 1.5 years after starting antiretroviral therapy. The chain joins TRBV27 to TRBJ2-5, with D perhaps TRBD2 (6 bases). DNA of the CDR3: TGTGCCAGCAGTTTATCGACGGGAGTGACCCAGTACTTC. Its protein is CASSLSTGVTQYF.